This note documents a single TCR beta chain sequence. The V gene end was trimmed by 5 bases and the J gene end by 0 bases; junction bases not matched to a gene: 12. Germline CDR1 is LNHDA and CDR2 is SQIVND (reference sequence). The CDR3 runs 18 residues. The entry originates in a study of blood T cell repertoires in COVID-19. Turning to the study itself: T cells, B-cell-depleted T cells, or PBMCs provided the cDNA or gDNA that served as material.

TCRdb keeps only in-frame clones here, not all; method: immunoSEQ multiplex PCR. The repertoire holds some 120,000 clones, with under 90% as singletons. The sequence was obtained from a man in his sixties with acute or convalescent COVID-19. V is TRBV19 and J is TRBJ2-3; 9 bases line up with TRBD1. The sequenced sample consisted of peripheral blood. DNA for the CDR3: TGTGCCAGTAGTGTTACGGGACAGGGCTTCGTTAGCACAGATACGCAGTATTTT. The encoded protein is CASSVTGQGFVSTDTQYF.